Shown below are 21 T cell receptor beta chains from a single sample sequenced in a study of read filtering for tumor transcriptome and immune sequencing. The library was built from roughly 400 ng RNA with molecular barcoded adaptors for alpha/delta and beta/gamma chains. TCRdb analysed the reads with MiXCR anew, one entry per CDR3 protein. The table lists fewer than 25,000 distinct CDR3 sequences, around a fifth of them singletons. Sequenced sample: a population of CD138-negative cells sorted from bone marrow. The receptors derive from a donor at least 40 years old with multiple myeloma.

The chain couples TRBV7-9 to TRBJ2-7, with D possibly being TRBD1 or TRBD2 (5 bases each). Trimming removed 4 bases at V and 1 base at J, with 11 bases between. CDR1 is SEHNR, CDR2 FQNEAQ, per germline (reference sequence). This CDR3 is built from 14 residues. The CDR3: CASSSGTVSYEQYF. The CDR3 region has the DNA TGTGCCAGCAGCTCCGGGACGGTATCCTACGAGCAGTACTTC.

The rearrangement links TRBV20-1 to TRBJ2-7, with D perhaps matching TRBD2 (5 bases). The V and J ends lost 6 bases and 7 bases respectively, with 19 bases between them. Germline assignment: CDR1 DFQATT and CDR2 SNEGSKA (reference sequence). The CDR3 spans 13 residues. The CDR3 sequence is CSAPRQRAREQYF. The CDR3 region has the DNA TGCAGTGCACCGCGGCAGAGGGCGCGGGAGCAGTACTTC.

V gene TRBV7-9 combines with J gene TRBJ2-2, with 7 bases aligning to TRBD2. V lost 5 bases to trimming and J lost 2 bases; unmatched junction nucleotides: 5. Germline V lookup: CDR1 SEHNR, CDR2 FQNEAQ (reference sequence). The CDR3 extends over 15 amino acids. CDR3 sequence (DNA): TGTGCCAGCAGCAGGGACTACCCAAACACCGGGGAGCTGTTTTTT. As protein: CASSRDYPNTGELFF.

Ten or more counts support this clonotype. The gene calls are TRBV12-3 or TRBV12-4 and TRBJ2-7, with D hard to call. The CDR3 is 14 amino acids. Trimming cost V 4 bases and J 3 bases, with 13 bases left between them. In nucleotides, the CDR3 is TGTGCCAGCAGTTCGGCGGTAGAAAACTACGAGCAGTACTTC. Translating gives CASSSAVENYEQYF.

This clonotype was seen more than once but under ten times. A single base is all that separates this from a far larger clone, so a read error is likely. The gene calls are TRBV12-3 or TRBV12-4 and TRBJ2-3, with D possibly TRBD1 on 5 matching bases. The germline V and J ends were trimmed by 2 bases and 2 bases, with 11 bases remaining between them. CDR3 length: 15 residues. CDR3 in DNA: TGTGCCAGCAGTTTAAGACAGCTCTCCACAGATACGCAGTATTTT. Translating gives CASSLRQLSTDTQYF.

This clonotype was detected ten times or more. The J gene is TRBJ2-1, the V gene TRBV25-1; weak D call: TRBD2 (6 bases). V lost 6 bases to trimming and J lost 1 base, with 7 bases between them. The germline V gene has CDR1 MGHDK and CDR2 SYGVNS. This CDR3 comprises 13 residues. The CDR3 coding sequence is TGTGCCAGCAGGGGAGGATCCTACAATGAGCAGTTCTTC. Its translation: CASRGGSYNEQFF.

This clonotype was counted ten times or more. The chain uses TRBV2 and TRBJ2-3; D unclear. In germline, CDR1 is SNHLY, CDR2 FYNNEI. The V end was cut by 7 bases, the J end by 2 bases, with 13 bases between. The CDR3 has 14 residues. The CDR3 sequence: CASILTPITDTQYF. In DNA, the CDR3 is TGTGCCAGCATTTTAACGCCGATCACAGATACGCAGTATTTT.

In its sample, this clonotype was seen many times. The chain uses TRBV20-1 and TRBJ2-3; TRBD2 matches at 7 bases. The V gene end was trimmed by 3 bases and the J gene end by 4 bases; junction bases not matched to a gene: 10. CDR3 length: 15 residues. Germline V gene sequence: CDR1 DFQATT, CDR2 SNEGSKA (reference sequence). CDR3 in DNA: TGCAGTGCTAGTCTCGGGGGAGGGCAATCAGATACGCAGTATTTT. Translating it yields CSASLGGGQSDTQYF.

This clonotype was seen at least ten times. The junction differs from germline at one of its ends, possibly a read error. This chain uses TRBV7-2 with TRBJ2-5; no reliable D call. The CDR3 spans 12 residues. Germline CDR1 and CDR2: SGHTA and FQGNSA. The CDR3 protein is CASSRVREIQYF. The CDR3 bases are TGTGCCAGCAGCAGGGTACGAGAGATCCAGTACTTC.

Many counts were recorded for this clonotype. V gene TRBV5-1 combines with J gene TRBJ1-1, with TRBD1 as a possible D gene (5 bases). Germline CDR1 is SGHRS and CDR2 is YFSETQ. This CDR3 comprises 14 residues. The V end was cut by 4 bases, the J end by 1 base, with 11 bases between. For the CDR3, the DNA is TGCGCCAGCAGCGTCGGGGCGGGGAACACTGAAGCTTTCTTT. It specifies CASSVGAGNTEAFF. Together with reference TRBV5-1 and TRBJ1-1, the CDR3 gives the full variable domain: KAGVTQTPRYLIKTRGQQVTLSCSPISGHRSVSWYQQTPGQGLQFLFEYFSETQRNKGNFPGRFSGRQFSNSRSEMNVSTLELGDSALYLCASSVGAGNTEAFFGQGTRLTVV.

This clonotype came up once. This likely stems from a read error, as it lies one base from a far larger clone. The gene calls are TRBV11-2 and TRBJ2-1; TRBD2 matches 8 bases. This CDR3 is 14 amino acids long. The germline V gene has CDR1 SGHAT and CDR2 FQNNGV. The CDR3, as DNA: TGTGCCAGCAGCTTAGCAGCGGGAGCCAATGAGGAGTTCTTC. Protein product: CASSLAAGANEEFF.

This clonotype was recorded many times. The chain employs TRBV3-1 and TRBJ2-1; possible D gene TRBD1, 6 bases. CDR1 LGHDT and CDR2 YNNKEL come from the germline V gene (reference sequence). V was pared by 5 bases and J by 6 bases, with 17 bases between. The CDR3 is 15 amino acids. The DNA of the CDR3 is TGTGCCAGCAGCTTCTACGGCAGGGGTCCCAATGAGCAGTTCTTC. Protein: CASSFYGRGPNEQFF.

This clonotype has ten or more counts. The V gene is TRBV18, the J gene TRBJ2-7, with TRBD1 as a possible D gene (6 bases). Deletions cut 0 bases from V and 0 bases from J, with 6 bases between. CDR1 and CDR2 (germline): KGHSH, LQKENI. This CDR3 spans 14 amino acids. CDR3 residues: CASSPPGGSYEQYF. DNA for the CDR3: TGTGCCAGCTCACCACCAGGGGGCTCCTACGAGCAGTACTTC.

This clonotype was counted ten times or more. This chain links TRBV5-1 with TRBJ2-6; no reliable D call. Germline V lookup: CDR1 SGHRS, CDR2 YFSETQ. V was trimmed by 4 bases and J by 5 bases, leaving 4 bases between them. The CDR3 totals 12 residues. The CDR3 region is CASSPRANVLTF. In DNA, the CDR3 is TGCGCCAGCAGCCCCCGGGCCAACGTCCTGACTTTC.

The sample holds many counts of this clonotype. The chain couples TRBV6-1 to TRBJ1-1, with D possibly TRBD1 on 5 matching bases. Trimming cost V 10 bases and J 0 bases, with 12 bases left between them. In germline, CDR1 is MNHNS, CDR2 SASEGT. The CDR3 is made up of 13 amino acids. DNA of the CDR3: TGTGCCATCGGGGGACGGATGAACACTGAAGCTTTCTTT. It codes for CAIGGRMNTEAFF.

In its sample, this clonotype was seen many times. This chain links TRBV7-2 with TRBJ2-5; D is unresolved. Deletions cut 5 bases from V and 5 bases from J, with 9 bases between. Looked up from germline, CDR1 is SGHTA and CDR2 is FQGNSA. This CDR3 spans 12 amino acids. The CDR3, as DNA: TGTGCCAGCAGCCCCCCCAGTGAGACCCAGTACTTC. Amino acids: CASSPPSETQYF.

This clonotype occurred a few times. The chain employs TRBV20-1 and TRBJ2-7; D is undetermined. V lost 6 bases and J lost 3, with 21 bases in between. Germline lookup yields CDR1 DFQATT and CDR2 SNEGSKA (reference sequence). The CDR3 loop spans 15 amino acids. CDR3 amino acids: CSAQALDKSNYEQYF. The CDR3, as DNA: TGCAGTGCCCAAGCGTTAGACAAGTCGAACTACGAGCAGTACTTC.

This clonotype was counted ten times or more. The chain uses TRBV28 and TRBJ2-7; no clear D gene. The germline V gene encodes CDR1 MDHEN and CDR2 SYDVKM. This CDR3 is built from 14 residues. V was pared by 2 bases and J by 1 base, with 9 bases between. The CDR3 loop reads CASSLQRNSYEQYF. The CDR3 bases are TGTGCCAGCAGTTTACAGCGAAATTCCTACGAGCAGTACTTC.

Points on this clonotype: Given a much more abundant clone one base away, this may be a read error. The chain carries TRBV6-1 and TRBJ1-4, with D perhaps TRBD1 (6 bases). The V end lost 4 bases, the J end lost 6 bases, and 18 bases lay between the germline ends. In germline, CDR1 is MNHNS, CDR2 SASEGT. This CDR3 comprises 16 residues. CDR3 bases: TGTGCCAGCAGTGCTTACCGACAGGCCACTCATGAAAAACTGTTTTTT. It translates to CASSAYRQATHEKLFF.

This clonotype has only a few counts. In DNA, the CDR3 is TGTGCCAGCAGCCGGGACGGACCGGGACTAGCGGGAGCCTACGAGCAGTACTTC. This sequence encodes CASSRDGPGLAGAYEQYF. The V call is TRBV7-9, the J call TRBJ2-7; 14 positions agree with TRBD2. In germline, CDR1 is SEHNR, CDR2 FQNEAQ (reference sequence). This CDR3 has 18 residues. The V segment lost 5 bases and the J segment 2 bases; nucleotides outside the gene matches: 11.

Details on this clonotype: A far bigger clonotype differs at one base, so this is likely a read error. V is TRBV6-1 and J is TRBJ2-1, with 9 nucleotides matching TRBD2. Germline loops: CDR1 MNHNS, CDR2 SASEGT. The CDR3 runs to 14 residues. The CDR3 DNA is TGTGCCAGCAGTTTCGGGACTAGCTGGAATGAGCGGTTCTTC. Translating it yields CASSFGTSWNERFF.